This TCR beta chain was profiled in a study of beta chain features in type 1 diabetes. About the research overall: Age, gender, cell numbers and subset yield matched between patients and controls.

The table lists this clone with a few counts. The antigen remains undetermined. Overall study results and limits: A cDNA-based sequencing approach could over-represent cells with high TCR expression.

Every isolated RNA sample was fully reverse transcribed, so sequencing captured expressed TCRB transcripts. Profiled with immunoSEQ multiplex PCR; TCRdb holds only in-frame clones, not every one. The repertoire holds 350,000 or so clones, with less than 20% as singletons. It was one heparinised blood draw, averaging about 120 mL, that each donor gave. The sequence came from a woman younger than 30 in good health. Sample: naive CD4+ T cells from blood.

CDR3 nucleotide sequence: TGTGCCAGCAGTGGAGCGACAGGGGTGGGCGGCTACACCTTC. It specifies CASSGATGVGGYTF. This sequence joins TRBV2 and TRBJ1-2, with 8 bases aligning to TRBD1. Germline V gene data show CDR1 as SNHLY and CDR2 as FYNNEI. After removal of 4 bases from V and 8 bases from J, the junction contained 9 bases not matched to a gene. This CDR3 is 14 amino acids long.